The next 3 T cell receptor beta chains were all read from a single sample in a study of blood T cell repertoires in COVID-19. Only in-frame clones appear in the TCRdb table, and some are missing; sequencing was by immunoSEQ multiplex PCR. The sample records some 160,000 clones, roughly nine tenths being singletons. The sequenced sample consisted of peripheral blood. The source of these receptors is a woman aged 65 to 85 with acute or convalescent COVID-19.

The V call is TRBV24-1, the J call TRBJ1-5, with 9 nucleotides matching TRBD1. The germline V gene has CDR1 KGHDR and CDR2 SFDVKD. V lost 4 bases to trimming and J lost 5 bases; unmatched junction nucleotides: 5. The CDR3 consists of 15 residues. This CDR3 is CATSEAQGADQPQHF. CDR3 DNA sequence: TGTGCCACCAGTGAGGCACAGGGGGCGGATCAGCCCCAGCATTTT.

The chain links TRBV6-2 or TRBV6-3 to TRBJ2-2, with D unresolved. Germline CDR1 MNHEY, CDR2 SVGEGT. The CDR3 extends over 13 amino acids. Trimming pared 4 bases from V and 3 bases from J, leaving 6 bases between. Here the CDR3 reads CASSFSDTGELFF. The CDR3 DNA is TGTGCCAGCAGTTTCAGTGACACCGGGGAGCTGTTTTTT.

The V and J genes are TRBV18 and TRBJ2-3; 15 bases are a match to TRBD2. Germline lookup yields CDR1 KGHSH and CDR2 LQKENI. The CDR3 is 17 residues long. The V segment lost 0 bases and the J segment 6 bases; nucleotides outside the gene matches: 4. CDR3 in amino acids: CASSPPTGLAGGDTQYF. CDR3 nucleotide sequence: TGTGCCAGCTCACCACCCACTGGACTAGCGGGAGGGGATACGCAGTATTTT.